This entry lists 3 T cell receptor beta chains sequenced from one sample in a study of blood T cell repertoires in COVID-19. The repertoire was sequenced with immunoSEQ multiplex PCR; TCRdb's copy has only in-frame clones and lacks some. The sample carries approximately 360,000 clones, over 75% recorded once. The sample was PBMCs or T cells enriched from blood (not recorded which). The source of these receptors is a middle-aged man in a cohort exposed to, infected with or recovered from COVID-19 (not recorded which).

CDR3 residues: CASSTRPGQGLNTEAFF. The CDR3 DNA is TGTGCCAGTAGTACACGACCGGGACAGGGTTTGAACACTGAAGCTTTCTTT. The V gene is TRBV19, the J gene TRBJ1-1; 9 positions match TRBD1. J lost 0 bases, V lost 4 bases, and 9 bases had no gene match. CDR1 is LNHDA and CDR2 is SQIVND in the germline V gene (reference sequence). CDR3 length: 17 residues. The full variable domain, in which reference TRBV19 and TRBJ1-1 provide the parts outside the CDR3, is DGGITQSPKYLFRKEGQNVTLSCEQNLNHDAMYWYRQDPGQGLRLIYYSQIVNDFQKGDIAEGYSVSREKKESFPLTVTSAQKNPTAFYLCASSTRPGQGLNTEAFFGQGTRLTVV.

CDR3 residues: CASSFRGNNSPLHF. The CDR3 DNA reads TGTGCCAGCAGCTTTAGAGGGAATAATTCACCCCTCCACTTT. The chain uses TRBV11-1 and TRBJ1-6, with D unresolved. The CDR3 is made up of 14 amino acids. The germline V and J ends were trimmed by 3 bases and 5 bases, with 8 bases remaining between them. Germline values: CDR1 SGHAT, CDR2 FQDESV (reference sequence).

The J gene is TRBJ2-1, the V gene TRBV14; D call uncertain. Trimming took 1 base from V and 0 from J, leaving 10 bases between them. CDR1 and CDR2 (germline): SGHDN, FVKESK. CDR3 length: 16 residues. CDR3 nucleotides: TGTGCCAGCAGCCAAGCGCTTGGGCCCTCCTACAATGAGCAGTTCTTC. It is translated as CASSQALGPSYNEQFF.